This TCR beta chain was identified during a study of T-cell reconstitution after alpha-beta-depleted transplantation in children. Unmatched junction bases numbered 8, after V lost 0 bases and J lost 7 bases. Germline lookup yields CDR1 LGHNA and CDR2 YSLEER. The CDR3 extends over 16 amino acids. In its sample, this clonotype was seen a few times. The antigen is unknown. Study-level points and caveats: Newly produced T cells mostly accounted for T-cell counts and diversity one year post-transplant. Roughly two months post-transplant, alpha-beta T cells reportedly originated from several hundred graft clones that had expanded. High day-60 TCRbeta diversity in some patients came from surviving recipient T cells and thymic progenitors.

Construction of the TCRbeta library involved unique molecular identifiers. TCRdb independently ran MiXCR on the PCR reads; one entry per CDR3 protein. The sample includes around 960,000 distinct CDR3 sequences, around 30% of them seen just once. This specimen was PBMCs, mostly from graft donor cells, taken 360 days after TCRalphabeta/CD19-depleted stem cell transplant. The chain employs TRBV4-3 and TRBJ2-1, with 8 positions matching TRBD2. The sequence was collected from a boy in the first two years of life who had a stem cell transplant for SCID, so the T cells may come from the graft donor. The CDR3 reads CASSQEAQRGRNEQFF. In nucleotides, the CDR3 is TGCGCCAGCAGCCAAGAGGCCCAGCGGGGGAGAAATGAGCAGTTCTTC.